Here is one T cell receptor (beta chain) with its context. Its cognate antigen has yet to be identified. Per-base qualities were not stored, and no clone one base away is much larger. From cysteine to phenylalanine, the CDR3 is 18 amino acids long. Only the CDR3 region is kept as DNA, spanning 54 bases read in frame from base 1. This entry belongs to a study of a mutant IDH1 vaccine in newly diagnosed glioma (dated by TCRdb to the early 2020s). Study-level background: Eight vaccinations were administered to patients in weeks 1, 3, 5, 7, 11, 15, 19 and 23, corresponding to visits V03 through V10. In the chemotherapy-containing groups, vaccination started alongside temozolomide cycles, whereas in patients who had radiotherapy alone it started 4-6 weeks after radiotherapy. The roughly 30 treated patients were about 60% male and 37.5% female, with a mean age of 40.4 years. Prior to enrollment, patients had been given standard therapy consisting of radiotherapy alone, temozolomide alone, or radiochemotherapy with temozolomide, with the combination given to most patients. Peripheral blood samples were drawn at six visits, namely V03 (baseline), V05, V07, V10, V12 and V13. Longitudinal TCRB deep sequencing was done for 20 to 25 treated patients, wherever samples were available for exploratory analyses.

Libraries were built with the immunoSEQ multiplex PCR assay. The hsTCRB Kit was used according to the manufacturer's protocol to amplify rearranged TCR beta chain sequences. An Illumina MiSeq was used to sequence the TCRB libraries. The original methods were these. Demultiplexing, trimming and gene mapping were performed with the kit vendor's proprietary platform. Imported from immuneACCESS, the table was reduced by TCRdb to in-frame sequences with V and J called. These copies leave out some clones; in studies compared against another copy, an unresolved V gene accounts for under half, and the cause of the remainder is not known. The DNA gave D and trimming, while V, J and clone size come from that table. A total of tens of thousands of clones appear in this sample, less than 80% of them only once. The ten largest account for 6.5% to 9% of the sample. The research as a whole found: Immune responses induced by the vaccine were seen in roughly 95% of patients across multiple MHC alleles. Pseudoprogression seemed to be unrelated to changes in the top peripheral T cell clonotypes found by TCRB sequencing. Selection of PBMC samples for TCRB deep sequencing was based on availability. According to the authors, sample limitations meant that analyses of patient blood samples could not be reproduced.

This sample's time point label indicates: week 11, during vaccination. Each vaccine dose, consisting of 300 ug of a 20-mer mutant IDH1 peptide in Montanide, was administered subcutaneously with topical imiquimod. Donors had newly diagnosed WHO grade 3 or 4 IDH1-mutant astrocytomas with loss of nuclear ATRX. The samples were drawn from NOA16, a multicentre, single-arm, open-label phase I trial in Germany that tested a mutant IDH1 peptide vaccine in humans for the first time. Genomic DNA for TCRB sequencing was isolated from EDTA blood with the DNeasy Blood and Tissue Kit. The sequence was obtained from a man aged 40-50 years with glioma. Sequencing used PBMCs, obtained from a glioma patient whose treatment included an IDH1 peptide vaccine. The chain couples TRBV21-1 to TRBJ2-1; the D call of TRBD2 is as the table states it, not checked on the DNA. TRBV21-1 counts as a pseudogene. The CDR3 protein sequence reads: CASSKDAEREVSLGEQFF. DNA sequence: TGTGCCAGCAGCAAAGACGCTGAGCGGGAGGTCTCCCTCGGTGAGCAGTTCTTC.